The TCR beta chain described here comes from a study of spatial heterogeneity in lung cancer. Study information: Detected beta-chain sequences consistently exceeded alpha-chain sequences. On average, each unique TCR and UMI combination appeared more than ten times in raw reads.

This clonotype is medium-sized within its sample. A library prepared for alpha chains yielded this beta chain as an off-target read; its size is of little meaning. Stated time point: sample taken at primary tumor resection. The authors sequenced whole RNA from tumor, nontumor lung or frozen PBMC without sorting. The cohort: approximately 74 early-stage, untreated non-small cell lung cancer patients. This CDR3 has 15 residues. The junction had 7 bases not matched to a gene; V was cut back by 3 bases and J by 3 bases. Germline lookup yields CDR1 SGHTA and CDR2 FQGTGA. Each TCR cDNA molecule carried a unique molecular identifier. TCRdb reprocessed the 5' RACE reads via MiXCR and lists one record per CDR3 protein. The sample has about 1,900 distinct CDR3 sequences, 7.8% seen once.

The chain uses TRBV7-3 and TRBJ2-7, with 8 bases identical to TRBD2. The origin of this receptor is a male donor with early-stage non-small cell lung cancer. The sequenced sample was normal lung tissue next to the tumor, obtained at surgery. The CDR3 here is CASSFSAGGNYEQYF. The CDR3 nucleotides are TGTGCCAGCAGCTTTTCTGCGGGAGGAAACTACGAGCAGTACTTC.